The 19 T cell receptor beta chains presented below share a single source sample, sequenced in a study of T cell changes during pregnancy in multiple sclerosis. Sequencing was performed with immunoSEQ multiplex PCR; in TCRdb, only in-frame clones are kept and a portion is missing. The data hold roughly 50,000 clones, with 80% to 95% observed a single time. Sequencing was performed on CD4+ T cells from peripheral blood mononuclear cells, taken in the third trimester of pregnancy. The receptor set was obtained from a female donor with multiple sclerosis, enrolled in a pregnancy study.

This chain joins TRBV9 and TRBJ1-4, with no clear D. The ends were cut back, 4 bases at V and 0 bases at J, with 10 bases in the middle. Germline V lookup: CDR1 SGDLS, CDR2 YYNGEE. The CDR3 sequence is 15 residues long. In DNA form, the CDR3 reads TGTGCCAGCAGCCCTCAAGCGGCAACTAATGAAAAACTGTTTTTT. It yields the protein CASSPQAATNEKLFF.

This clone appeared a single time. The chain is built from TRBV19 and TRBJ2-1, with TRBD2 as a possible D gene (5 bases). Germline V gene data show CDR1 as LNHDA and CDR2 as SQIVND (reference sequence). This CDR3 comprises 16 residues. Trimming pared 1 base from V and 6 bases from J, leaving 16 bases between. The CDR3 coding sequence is TGTGCCAGTAGTATAGCGGGGATGAGAGTCCCCAATGAGCAGTTCTTC. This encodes CASSIAGMRVPNEQFF. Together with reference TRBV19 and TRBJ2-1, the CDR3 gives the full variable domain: DGGITQSPKYLFRKEGQNVTLSCEQNLNHDAMYWYRQDPGQGLRLIYYSQIVNDFQKGDIAEGYSVSREKKESFPLTVTSAQKNPTAFYLCASSIAGMRVPNEQFFGPGTRLTVL.

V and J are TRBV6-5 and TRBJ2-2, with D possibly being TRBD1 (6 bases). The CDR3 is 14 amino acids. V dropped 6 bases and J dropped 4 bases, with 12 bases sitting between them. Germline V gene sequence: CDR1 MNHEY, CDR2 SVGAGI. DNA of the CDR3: TGTGCCAGCAGAACGGGACACAGCACCGGGGAGCTGTTTTTT. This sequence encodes CASRTGHSTGELFF.

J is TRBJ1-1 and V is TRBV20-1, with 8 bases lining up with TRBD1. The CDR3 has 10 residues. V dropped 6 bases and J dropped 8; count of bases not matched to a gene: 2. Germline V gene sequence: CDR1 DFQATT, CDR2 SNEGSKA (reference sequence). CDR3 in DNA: TGCAGTGCGCGGACAGGGGAAGCTTTCTTT. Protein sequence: CSARTGEAFF.

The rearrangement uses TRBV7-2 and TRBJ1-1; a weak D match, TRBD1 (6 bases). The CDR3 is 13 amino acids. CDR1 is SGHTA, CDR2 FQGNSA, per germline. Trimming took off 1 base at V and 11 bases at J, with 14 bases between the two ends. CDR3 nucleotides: TGTGCCAGCAGCTTAGATCGACAGGTGCCGGCTTTCTTT. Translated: CASSLDRQVPAFF.

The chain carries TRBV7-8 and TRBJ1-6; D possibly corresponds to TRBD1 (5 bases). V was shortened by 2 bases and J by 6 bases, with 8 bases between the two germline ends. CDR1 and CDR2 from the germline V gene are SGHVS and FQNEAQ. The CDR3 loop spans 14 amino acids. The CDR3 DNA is TGTGCCAGCAGCTTACAGGGCAGTAATTCACCCCTCCACTTT. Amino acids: CASSLQGSNSPLHF. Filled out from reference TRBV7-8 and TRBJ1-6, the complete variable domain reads GAGVSQSPRYKVAKRGQDVALRCDPISGHVSLFWYQQALGQGPEFLTYFQNEAQLDKSGLPSDRFFAERPEGSVSTLKIQRTQQEDSAVYLCASSLQGSNSPLHFGNGTRLTVT.

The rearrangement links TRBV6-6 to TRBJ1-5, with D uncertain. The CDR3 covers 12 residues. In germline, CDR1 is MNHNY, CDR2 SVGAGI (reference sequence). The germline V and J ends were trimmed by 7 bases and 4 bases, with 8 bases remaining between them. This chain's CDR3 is CASKAPNQPQHF. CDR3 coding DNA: TGTGCCAGCAAAGCACCGAATCAGCCCCAGCATTTT.

CDR3 in DNA: TGTGCCAGCAGGTGGGGACTGGAGGATTCACCCCTCCACTTT. Protein: CASRWGLEDSPLHF. The chain recombines TRBV27 with TRBJ1-6; weak D call: TRBD1 (5 bases). From germline, CDR1 is MNHEY and CDR2 SMNVEV (reference sequence). The V and J ends lost 6 bases and 8 bases respectively, with 14 bases between them. This CDR3 comprises 14 residues.

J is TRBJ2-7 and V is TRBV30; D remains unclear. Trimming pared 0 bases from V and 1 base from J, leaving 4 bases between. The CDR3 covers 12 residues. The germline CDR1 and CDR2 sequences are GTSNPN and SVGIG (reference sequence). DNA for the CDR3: TGTGCCTGGAGTGTACATTCCTACGAGCAGTACTTC. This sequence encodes CAWSVHSYEQYF.

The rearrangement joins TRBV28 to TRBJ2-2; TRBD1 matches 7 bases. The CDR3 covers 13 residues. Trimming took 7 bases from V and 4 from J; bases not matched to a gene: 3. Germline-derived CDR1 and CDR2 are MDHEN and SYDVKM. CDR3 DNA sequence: TGTGCCAGCATCAGGGGGTCCACCGGGGAGCTGTTTTTT. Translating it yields CASIRGSTGELFF. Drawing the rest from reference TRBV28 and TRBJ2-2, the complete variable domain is DVKVTQSSRYLVKRTGEKVFLECVQDMDHENMFWYRQDPGLGLRLIYFSYDVKMKEKGDIPEGYSVSREKKERFSLILESASTNQTSMYLCASIRGSTGELFFGEGSRLTVL.

CDR3 sequence reads: CASSLATGGADTQYF. The CDR3 bases are TGTGCCAGCAGCTTGGCCACAGGGGGCGCAGATACGCAGTATTTT. The chain joins TRBV5-4 to TRBJ2-3; TRBD1 agrees at 9 bases. Germline V CDR1 and CDR2: SGHNT, YYREEE (reference sequence). With 0 bases clipped from V and 4 bases from J, the junction kept 3 bases outside the gene matches. The CDR3 runs 15 residues.

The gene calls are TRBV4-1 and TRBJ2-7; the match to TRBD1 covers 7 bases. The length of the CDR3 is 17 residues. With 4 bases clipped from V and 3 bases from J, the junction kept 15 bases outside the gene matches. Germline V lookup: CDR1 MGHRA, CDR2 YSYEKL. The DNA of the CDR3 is TGCGCCAGCAGCCGAGAGTCTGAGGTGGGACAGCTCTACGAGCAGTACTTC. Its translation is CASSRESEVGQLYEQYF.

CDR3 coding DNA: TGTGCCATCAGCCCGACAGGACCGGAGAAAGGGAACACTGAAGCTTTCTTT. As protein: CAISPTGPEKGNTEAFF. This chain links TRBV10-3 with TRBJ1-1, with D possibly being TRBD1 (6 bases). This CDR3 comprises 17 residues. Germline V gene sequence: CDR1 ENHRY, CDR2 SYGVKD. V gave up 6 bases and J gave up 1 base, with 21 bases separating them.

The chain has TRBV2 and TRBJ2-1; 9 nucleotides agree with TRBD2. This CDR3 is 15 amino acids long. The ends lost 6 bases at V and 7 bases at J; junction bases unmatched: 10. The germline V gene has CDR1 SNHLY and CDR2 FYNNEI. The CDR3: CASRPTSGWGNEQFF. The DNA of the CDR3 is TGTGCCAGCAGGCCCACTAGCGGGTGGGGGAATGAGCAGTTCTTC.

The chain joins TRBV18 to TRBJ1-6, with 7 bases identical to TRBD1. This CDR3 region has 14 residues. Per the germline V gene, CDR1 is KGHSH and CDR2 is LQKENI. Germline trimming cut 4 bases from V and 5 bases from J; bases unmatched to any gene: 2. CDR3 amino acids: CASSLGTDNSPLHF. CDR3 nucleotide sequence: TGTGCCAGCTCACTAGGGACAGATAATTCACCCCTCCACTTT.

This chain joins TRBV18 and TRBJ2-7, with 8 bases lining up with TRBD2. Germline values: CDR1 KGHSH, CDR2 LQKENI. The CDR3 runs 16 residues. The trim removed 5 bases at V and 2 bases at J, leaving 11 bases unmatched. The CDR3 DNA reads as TGTGCCAGCTCAGCAATCCCCCCGGGGGGGCCCTACGAGCAGTACTTC. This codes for CASSAIPPGGPYEQYF. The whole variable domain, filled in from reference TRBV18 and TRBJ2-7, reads NAGVMQNPRHLVRRRGQEARLRCSPMKGHSHVYWYRQLPEEGLKFMVYLQKENIIDESGMPKERFSAEFPKEGPSILRIQQVVRGDSAAYFCASSAIPPGGPYEQYFGPGTRLTVT.

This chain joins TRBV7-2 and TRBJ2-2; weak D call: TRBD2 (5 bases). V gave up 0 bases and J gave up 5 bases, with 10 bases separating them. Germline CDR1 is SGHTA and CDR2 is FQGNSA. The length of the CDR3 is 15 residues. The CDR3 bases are TGTGCCAGCAGCTTAGCTGGAGGTTGGACCGGGGAGCTGTTTTTT. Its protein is CASSLAGGWTGELFF.

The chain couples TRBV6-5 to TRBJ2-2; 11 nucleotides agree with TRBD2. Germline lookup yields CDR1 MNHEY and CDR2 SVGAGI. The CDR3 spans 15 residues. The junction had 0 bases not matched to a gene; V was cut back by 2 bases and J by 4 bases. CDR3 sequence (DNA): TGTGCCAGCAGTTACACTAGCGGGAGCACCGGGGAGCTGTTTTTT. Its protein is CASSYTSGSTGELFF.

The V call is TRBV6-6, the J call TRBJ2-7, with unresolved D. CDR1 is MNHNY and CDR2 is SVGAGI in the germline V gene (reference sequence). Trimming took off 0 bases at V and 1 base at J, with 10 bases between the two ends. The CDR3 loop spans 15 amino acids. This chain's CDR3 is CASSYSTTQSYEQYF. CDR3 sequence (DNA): TGTGCCAGCAGTTACTCGACAACACAGTCCTACGAGCAGTACTTC.